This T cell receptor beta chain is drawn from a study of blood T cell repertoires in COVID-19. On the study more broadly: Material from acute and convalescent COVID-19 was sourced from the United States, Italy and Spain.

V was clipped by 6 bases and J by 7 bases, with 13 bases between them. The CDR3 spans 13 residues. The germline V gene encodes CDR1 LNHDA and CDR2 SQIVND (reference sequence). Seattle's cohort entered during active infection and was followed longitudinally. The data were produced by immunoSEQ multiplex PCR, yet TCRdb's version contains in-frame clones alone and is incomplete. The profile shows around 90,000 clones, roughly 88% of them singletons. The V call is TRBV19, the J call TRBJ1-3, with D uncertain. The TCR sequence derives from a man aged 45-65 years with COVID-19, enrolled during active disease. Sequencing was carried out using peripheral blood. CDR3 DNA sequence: TGTGCCAGTAGGGACTCCACGAGGAACACCATATATTTT. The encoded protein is CASRDSTRNTIYF.